The next 12 T cell receptor beta chains were all read from a single sample in a study of shared clonotypes between healthy human individuals. In the naive CD8 group, cells lacked CD45RO and were positively selected for CCR7, so terminally differentiated effector memory CD45RA+ cells were left out. The protocol was immunoSEQ multiplex PCR, while the TCRdb copy is restricted to in-frame clones and leaves out a portion. Of 550,000 to 750,000 clones detected, 95% to 96% appear once; the ten largest clones hold around 0.11%. The specimen sequenced was naive CD8+ T cells sorted from blood. The source of these receptors is a woman aged 25-40 years in good health.

The chain is built from TRBV7-9 and TRBJ1-5; D ambiguous. The CDR3 sequence is 16 residues long. V was cut by 1 base and J by 0 bases, with 10 bases left in between. The V gene's germline CDR1 is SEHNR and CDR2 FQNEAQ (reference sequence). This CDR3 reads CASSLVTDYSNQPQHF. The DNA of the CDR3 is TGTGCCAGCAGCTTAGTAACAGATTATAGCAATCAGCCCCAGCATTTT.

J is TRBJ2-1 and V is TRBV27, with 7 bases fitting TRBD2. The CDR3 covers 14 residues. CDR1 is MNHEY, CDR2 SMNVEV, per germline (reference sequence). Germline trimming cut 1 base from V and 6 bases from J; bases unmatched to any gene: 3. The CDR3 sequence: CASSLLTSSNEQFF. The DNA of the CDR3 is TGTGCCAGCAGTTTATTGACTAGCAGCAATGAGCAGTTCTTC.

This chain links TRBV29-1 with TRBJ2-7; TRBD2 aligns across 7 bases. V shed 7 bases and J 4 bases; nucleotides not matched to a gene: 7. CDR3 length: 12 amino acids. Germline V gives CDR1 SQVTM, CDR2 ANQGSEA. CDR3 in amino acids: CSGGRGRYEQYF. Here the CDR3 DNA reads TGCAGCGGGGGGAGGGGAAGGTACGAGCAGTACTTC.

This clone was counted once. V is TRBV19 and J is TRBJ1-1; D gene ambiguous. The CDR3 contains 18 residues. The germline gives CDR1 LNHDA, CDR2 SQIVND (reference sequence). V was trimmed by 6 bases and J by 1 base, leaving 24 bases between them. The chain's CDR3 is CASSVDRREPTPNTEAFF. The CDR3 nucleotides are TGTGCCAGTAGCGTAGATAGGAGGGAACCCACTCCGAACACTGAAGCTTTCTTT.

V and J are TRBV19 and TRBJ2-1; 8 bases map to TRBD2. Unmatched junction bases numbered 8, after V lost 3 bases and J lost 7 bases. This CDR3 is 15 amino acids long. In germline, CDR1 is LNHDA, CDR2 SQIVND (reference sequence). CDR3 sequence (DNA): TGTGCCAGTAGTATTTGGTCGGGAGGGGGTAATGAGCAGTTCTTC. Residues: CASSIWSGGGNEQFF.

This clone was detected a few times. V usage is TRBV11-2 and J usage is TRBJ2-5; no clear D gene. Germline CDR1 reads SGHAT; CDR2 reads FQNNGV. CDR3 length: 15 amino acids. Trimming cost V 4 bases and J 3 bases, with 15 bases left between them. CDR3 DNA sequence: TGTGCCAGCAGCTACCCCTTTGGTGGGGAAGAGACCCAGTACTTC. Translation: CASSYPFGGEETQYF.

The J gene is TRBJ1-5, the V gene TRBV11-2; TRBD1 matches at 9 bases. The CDR3 extends over 16 amino acids. The germline gives CDR1 SGHAT, CDR2 FQNNGV. V was pared by 8 bases and J by 0 bases, with 8 bases of the junction left unmatched. CDR3 sequence reads: CASEGQGRNSNQPQHF. The CDR3 region has the DNA TGTGCCAGCGAAGGACAGGGGAGAAATAGCAATCAGCCCCAGCATTTT.

The chain uses TRBV7-9 and TRBJ2-7; 10 bases are a match to TRBD2. The trim removed 2 bases at V and 7 bases at J, leaving 8 bases unmatched. There are 15 residues in the CDR3. CDR1 is SEHNR, CDR2 FQNEAQ, per germline (reference sequence). CDR3: CASSLLAGASREQYF. The CDR3 bases are TGTGCCAGCAGCTTACTAGCGGGAGCATCGAGAGAGCAGTACTTC.

V is TRBV29-1 and J is TRBJ2-7; no clear D. CDR1 and CDR2 (germline): SQVTM, ANQGSEA. The CDR3 runs 13 residues. Trimming stripped 1 base from V and 1 base from J, with 8 bases between. The CDR3 nucleotides read TGCAGCGTTGAAGCTTTTGGATCCTACGAGCAGTACTTC. The encoded protein is CSVEAFGSYEQYF.

The chain employs TRBV10-1 and TRBJ2-1; 9 nucleotides align to TRBD2. V lost 6 bases and J lost 6; bases outside the gene matches: 6. Germline assignment: CDR1 WNHNN and CDR2 SYGVQD (reference sequence). The CDR3 totals 14 residues. CDR3 in amino acids: CASSAGGEFNEQFF. CDR3 DNA sequence: TGCGCCAGCAGCGCGGGAGGGGAATTCAATGAGCAGTTCTTC.

J is TRBJ2-1 and V is TRBV5-6, with 8 bases identical to TRBD2. CDR1 is SGHDT, CDR2 YYEEEE, per germline. The trim removed 4 bases at V and 8 bases at J, leaving 14 bases unmatched. This CDR3 has 16 residues. DNA of the CDR3: TGTGCCAGCAGCGCCTACTTAAGCGGGAGAGTGGATGAGCAGTTCTTC. Translated, it gives CASSAYLSGRVDEQFF.

The chain couples TRBV2 to TRBJ2-2, with TRBD2 matching over 13 bases. This CDR3 has 16 amino acids. Germline trimming cut 5 bases from V and 7 bases from J; bases unmatched to any gene: 7. Germline V gene sequence: CDR1 SNHLY, CDR2 FYNNEI. In DNA, the CDR3 is TGTGCCAGCAGTTCGACTAGCGGGAGGTTTGACGGGGAGCTGTTTTTT. Residues: CASSSTSGRFDGELFF.